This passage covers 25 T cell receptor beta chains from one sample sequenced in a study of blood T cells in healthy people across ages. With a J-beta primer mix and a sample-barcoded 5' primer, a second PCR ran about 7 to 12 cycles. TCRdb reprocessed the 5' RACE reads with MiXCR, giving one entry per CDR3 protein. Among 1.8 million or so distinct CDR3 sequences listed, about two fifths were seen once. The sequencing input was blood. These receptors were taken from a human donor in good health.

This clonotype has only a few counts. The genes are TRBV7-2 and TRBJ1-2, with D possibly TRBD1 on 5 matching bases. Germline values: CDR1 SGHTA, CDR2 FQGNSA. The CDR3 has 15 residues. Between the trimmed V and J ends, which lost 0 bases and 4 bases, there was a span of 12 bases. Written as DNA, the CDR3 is TGTGCCAGCAGCTTAGCGGGCAGGGCTAGCTATGGCTACACCTTC. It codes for CASSLAGRASYGYTF.

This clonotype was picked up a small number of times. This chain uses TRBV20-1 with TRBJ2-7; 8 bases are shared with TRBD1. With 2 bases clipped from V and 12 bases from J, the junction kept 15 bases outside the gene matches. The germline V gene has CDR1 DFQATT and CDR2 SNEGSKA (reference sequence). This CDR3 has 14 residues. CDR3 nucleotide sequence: TGCAGTGCTAGATCTCCCGGGACAGGTGAAATGGCGTACTTC. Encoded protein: CSARSPGTGEMAYF.

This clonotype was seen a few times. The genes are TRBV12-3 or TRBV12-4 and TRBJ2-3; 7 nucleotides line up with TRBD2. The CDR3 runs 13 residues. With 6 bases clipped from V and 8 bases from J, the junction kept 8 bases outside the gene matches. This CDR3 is CASRPTSGGTQYF. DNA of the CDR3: TGTGCCAGCAGGCCAACATCGGGGGGTACGCAGTATTTT.

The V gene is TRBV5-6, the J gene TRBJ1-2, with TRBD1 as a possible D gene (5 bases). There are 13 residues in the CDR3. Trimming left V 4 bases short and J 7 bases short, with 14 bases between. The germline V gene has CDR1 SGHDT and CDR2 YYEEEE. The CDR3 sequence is CASSAVDSGGYTF. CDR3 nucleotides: TGTGCCAGCAGCGCGGTTGACAGTGGTGGCTACACCTTC.

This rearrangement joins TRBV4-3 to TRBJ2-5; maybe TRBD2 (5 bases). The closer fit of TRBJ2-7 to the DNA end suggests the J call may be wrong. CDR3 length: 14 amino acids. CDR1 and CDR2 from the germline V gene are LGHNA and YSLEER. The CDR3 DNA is TGCGCCAGCAGCCAAGATCGGACCCGGGGCGAGCAGTACTTC. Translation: CASSQDRTRGEQYF.

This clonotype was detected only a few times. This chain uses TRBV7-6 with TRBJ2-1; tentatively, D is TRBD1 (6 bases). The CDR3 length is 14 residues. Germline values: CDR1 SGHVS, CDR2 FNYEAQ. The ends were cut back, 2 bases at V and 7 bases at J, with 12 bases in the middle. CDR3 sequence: CASSLTGQGNEQFF. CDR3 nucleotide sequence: TGTGCCAGCAGCTTAACGGGGCAGGGGAATGAGCAGTTCTTC.

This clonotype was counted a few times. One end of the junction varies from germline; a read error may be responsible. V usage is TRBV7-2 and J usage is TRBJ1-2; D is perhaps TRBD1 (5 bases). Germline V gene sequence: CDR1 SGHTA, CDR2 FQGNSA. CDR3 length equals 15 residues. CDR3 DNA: TGTGCCTGCAGCTTAGTACCAGTAGGGGCGCGTGGCTACACCTTC. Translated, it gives CACSLVPVGARGYTF.

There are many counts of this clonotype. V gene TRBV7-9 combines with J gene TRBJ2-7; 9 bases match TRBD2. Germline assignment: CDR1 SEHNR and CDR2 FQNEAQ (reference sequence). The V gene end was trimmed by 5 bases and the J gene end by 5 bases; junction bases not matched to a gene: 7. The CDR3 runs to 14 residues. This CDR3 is CASSLPGLAHEQYF. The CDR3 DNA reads TGTGCCAGCAGCCTACCGGGACTAGCCCACGAGCAGTACTTC.

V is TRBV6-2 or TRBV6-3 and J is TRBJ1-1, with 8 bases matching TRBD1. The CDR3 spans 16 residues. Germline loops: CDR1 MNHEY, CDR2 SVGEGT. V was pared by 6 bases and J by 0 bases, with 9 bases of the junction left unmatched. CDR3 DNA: TGTGCCAGCAGCCGTCCCGGGACAGGTATGAACACTGAAGCTTTCTTT. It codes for CASSRPGTGMNTEAFF.

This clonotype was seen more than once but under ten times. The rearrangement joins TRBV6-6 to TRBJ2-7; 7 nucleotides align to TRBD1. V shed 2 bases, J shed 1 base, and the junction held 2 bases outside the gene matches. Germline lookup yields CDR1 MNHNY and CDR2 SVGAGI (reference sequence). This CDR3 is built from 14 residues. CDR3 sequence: CASSYLQGSYEQYF. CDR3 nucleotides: TGTGCCAGCAGTTACCTACAGGGGTCCTACGAGCAGTACTTC.

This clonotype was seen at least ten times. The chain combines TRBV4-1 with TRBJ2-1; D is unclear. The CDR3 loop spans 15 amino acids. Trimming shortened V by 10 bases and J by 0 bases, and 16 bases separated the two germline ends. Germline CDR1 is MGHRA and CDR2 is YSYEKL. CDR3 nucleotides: TGCGCCACCACATTAGGATCGAGCTCCTACAATGAGCAGTTCTTC. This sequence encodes CATTLGSSSYNEQFF.

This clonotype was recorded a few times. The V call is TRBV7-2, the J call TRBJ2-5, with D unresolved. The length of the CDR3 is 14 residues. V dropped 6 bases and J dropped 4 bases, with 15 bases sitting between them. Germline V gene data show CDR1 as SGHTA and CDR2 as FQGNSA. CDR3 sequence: CASSQVQSRETQYF. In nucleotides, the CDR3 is TGTGCCAGCAGTCAGGTCCAGTCGCGAGAGACCCAGTACTTC.

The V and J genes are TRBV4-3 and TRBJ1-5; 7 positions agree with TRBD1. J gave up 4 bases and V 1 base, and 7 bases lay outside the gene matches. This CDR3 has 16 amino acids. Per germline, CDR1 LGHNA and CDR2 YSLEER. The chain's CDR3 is CASSQALDRFNQPQHF. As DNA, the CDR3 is TGCGCCAGCAGCCAAGCCTTGGACAGGTTTAATCAGCCCCAGCATTTT.

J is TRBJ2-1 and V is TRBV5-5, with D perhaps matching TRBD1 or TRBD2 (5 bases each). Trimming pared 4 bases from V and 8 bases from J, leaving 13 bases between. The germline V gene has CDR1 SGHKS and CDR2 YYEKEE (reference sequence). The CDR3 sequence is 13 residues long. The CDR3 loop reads CASSPDGGYEQFF. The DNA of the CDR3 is TGTGCCAGCAGCCCGGATGGGGGTTATGAGCAGTTCTTC.

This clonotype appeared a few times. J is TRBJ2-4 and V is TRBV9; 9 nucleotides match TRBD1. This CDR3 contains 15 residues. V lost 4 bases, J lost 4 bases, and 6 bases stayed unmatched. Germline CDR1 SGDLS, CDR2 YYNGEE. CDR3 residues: CASSIGTGLKNIQYF. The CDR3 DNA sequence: TGTGCCAGCAGCATCGGGACAGGGTTGAAAAACATTCAGTACTTC.

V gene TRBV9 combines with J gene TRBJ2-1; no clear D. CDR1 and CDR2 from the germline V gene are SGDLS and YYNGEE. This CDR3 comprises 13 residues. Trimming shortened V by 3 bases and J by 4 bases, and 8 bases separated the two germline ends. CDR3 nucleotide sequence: TGTGCCAGCAGCGCCCACACTTACAATGAGCAGTTCTTC. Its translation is CASSAHTYNEQFF. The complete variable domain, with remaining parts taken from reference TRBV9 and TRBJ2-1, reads DSGVTQTPKHLITATGQRVTLRCSPRSGDLSVYWYQQSLDQGLQFLIQYYNGEERAKGNILERFSAQQFPDLHSELNLSSLELGDSALYFCASSAHTYNEQFFGPGTRLTVL.

Here the CDR3 reads CASSFGTANMNTEAFF. The CDR3 DNA reads as TGCGCCAGCAGCTTCGGGACAGCTAATATGAACACTGAAGCTTTCTTT. The chain joins TRBV5-1 to TRBJ1-1; TRBD1 agrees at 7 bases. The germline CDR1 and CDR2 sequences are SGHRS and YFSETQ. J lost 0 bases, V lost 2 bases, and 7 bases had no gene match. The CDR3 loop spans 16 amino acids.

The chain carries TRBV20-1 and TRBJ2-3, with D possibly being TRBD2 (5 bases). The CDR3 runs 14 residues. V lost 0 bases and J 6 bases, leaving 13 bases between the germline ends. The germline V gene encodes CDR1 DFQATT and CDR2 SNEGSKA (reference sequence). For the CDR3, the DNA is TGCAGTGCTAGAGATCCGGGGTTTGGGGATACGCAGTATTTT. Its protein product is CSARDPGFGDTQYF.

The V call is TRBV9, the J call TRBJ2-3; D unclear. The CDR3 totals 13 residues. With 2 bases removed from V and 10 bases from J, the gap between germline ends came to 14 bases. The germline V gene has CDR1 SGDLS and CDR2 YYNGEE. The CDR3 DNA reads TGTGCCAGCAGCGTTTCGACACTCTCTCCGCAGTATTTT. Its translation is CASSVSTLSPQYF.

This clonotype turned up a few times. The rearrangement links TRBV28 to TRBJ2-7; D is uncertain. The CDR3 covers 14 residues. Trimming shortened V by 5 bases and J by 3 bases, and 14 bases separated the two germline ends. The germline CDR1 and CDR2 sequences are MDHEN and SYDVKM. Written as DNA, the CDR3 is TGTGCCAGCAGTCTCGCCGCCGGCCTCTACGAGCAGTACTTC. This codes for CASSLAAGLYEQYF.

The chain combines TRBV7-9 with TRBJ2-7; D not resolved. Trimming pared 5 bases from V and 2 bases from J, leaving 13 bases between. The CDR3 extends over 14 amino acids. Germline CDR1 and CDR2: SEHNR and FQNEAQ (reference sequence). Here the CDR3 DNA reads TGTGCCAGCAGCCCGTACGACAAGGCCTACGAGCAGTACTTC. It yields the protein CASSPYDKAYEQYF.

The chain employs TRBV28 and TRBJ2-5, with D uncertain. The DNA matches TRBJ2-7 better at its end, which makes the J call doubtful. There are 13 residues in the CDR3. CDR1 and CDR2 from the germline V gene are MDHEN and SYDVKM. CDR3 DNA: TGTGCCAGCAGTTTATGGTCCCAGTACGAGCAGTACTTC. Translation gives CASSLWSQYEQYF.

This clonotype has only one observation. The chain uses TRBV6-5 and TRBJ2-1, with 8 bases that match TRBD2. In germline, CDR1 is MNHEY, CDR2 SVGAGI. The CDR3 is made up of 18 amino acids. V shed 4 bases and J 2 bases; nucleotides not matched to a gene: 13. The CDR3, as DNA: TGTGCCAGCAGTTCGCGGGGGGCCCCACTTACGACCTACAATGAGCAGTTCTTC. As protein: CASSSRGAPLTTYNEQFF.

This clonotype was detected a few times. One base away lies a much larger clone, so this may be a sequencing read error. As DNA, the CDR3 is TGCAGTGCGCCGGGACAGGGGGTTTCCTATAATTCACCCCCCCACTTT. Translation gives CSAPGQGVSYNSPPHF. The V and J genes are TRBV20-1 and TRBJ1-6; 11 bases agree with TRBD1. CDR3 length: 16 amino acids. Germline loops: CDR1 DFQATT, CDR2 SNEGSKA (reference sequence).

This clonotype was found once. CDR3 sequence reads: CATSTRTVYEQYF. Written as DNA, the CDR3 is TGTGCCACCAGCACGAGGACAGTCTACGAGCAGTACTTC. V gene TRBV15 combines with J gene TRBJ2-7, with a weak D call TRBD1 (6 bases). Germline V lookup: CDR1 LNHNV, CDR2 YYDKDF (reference sequence). V was shortened by 4 bases and J by 3 bases, with 10 bases between the two germline ends. The CDR3 loop spans 13 amino acids. Drawing the rest from reference TRBV15 and TRBJ2-7, the complete variable domain is DAMVIQNPRYQVTQFGKPVTLSCSQTLNHNVMYWYQQKSSQAPKLLFHYYDKDFNNEADTPDNFQSRRPNTSFCFLDIRSPGLGDTAMYLCATSTRTVYEQYFGPGTRLTVT.